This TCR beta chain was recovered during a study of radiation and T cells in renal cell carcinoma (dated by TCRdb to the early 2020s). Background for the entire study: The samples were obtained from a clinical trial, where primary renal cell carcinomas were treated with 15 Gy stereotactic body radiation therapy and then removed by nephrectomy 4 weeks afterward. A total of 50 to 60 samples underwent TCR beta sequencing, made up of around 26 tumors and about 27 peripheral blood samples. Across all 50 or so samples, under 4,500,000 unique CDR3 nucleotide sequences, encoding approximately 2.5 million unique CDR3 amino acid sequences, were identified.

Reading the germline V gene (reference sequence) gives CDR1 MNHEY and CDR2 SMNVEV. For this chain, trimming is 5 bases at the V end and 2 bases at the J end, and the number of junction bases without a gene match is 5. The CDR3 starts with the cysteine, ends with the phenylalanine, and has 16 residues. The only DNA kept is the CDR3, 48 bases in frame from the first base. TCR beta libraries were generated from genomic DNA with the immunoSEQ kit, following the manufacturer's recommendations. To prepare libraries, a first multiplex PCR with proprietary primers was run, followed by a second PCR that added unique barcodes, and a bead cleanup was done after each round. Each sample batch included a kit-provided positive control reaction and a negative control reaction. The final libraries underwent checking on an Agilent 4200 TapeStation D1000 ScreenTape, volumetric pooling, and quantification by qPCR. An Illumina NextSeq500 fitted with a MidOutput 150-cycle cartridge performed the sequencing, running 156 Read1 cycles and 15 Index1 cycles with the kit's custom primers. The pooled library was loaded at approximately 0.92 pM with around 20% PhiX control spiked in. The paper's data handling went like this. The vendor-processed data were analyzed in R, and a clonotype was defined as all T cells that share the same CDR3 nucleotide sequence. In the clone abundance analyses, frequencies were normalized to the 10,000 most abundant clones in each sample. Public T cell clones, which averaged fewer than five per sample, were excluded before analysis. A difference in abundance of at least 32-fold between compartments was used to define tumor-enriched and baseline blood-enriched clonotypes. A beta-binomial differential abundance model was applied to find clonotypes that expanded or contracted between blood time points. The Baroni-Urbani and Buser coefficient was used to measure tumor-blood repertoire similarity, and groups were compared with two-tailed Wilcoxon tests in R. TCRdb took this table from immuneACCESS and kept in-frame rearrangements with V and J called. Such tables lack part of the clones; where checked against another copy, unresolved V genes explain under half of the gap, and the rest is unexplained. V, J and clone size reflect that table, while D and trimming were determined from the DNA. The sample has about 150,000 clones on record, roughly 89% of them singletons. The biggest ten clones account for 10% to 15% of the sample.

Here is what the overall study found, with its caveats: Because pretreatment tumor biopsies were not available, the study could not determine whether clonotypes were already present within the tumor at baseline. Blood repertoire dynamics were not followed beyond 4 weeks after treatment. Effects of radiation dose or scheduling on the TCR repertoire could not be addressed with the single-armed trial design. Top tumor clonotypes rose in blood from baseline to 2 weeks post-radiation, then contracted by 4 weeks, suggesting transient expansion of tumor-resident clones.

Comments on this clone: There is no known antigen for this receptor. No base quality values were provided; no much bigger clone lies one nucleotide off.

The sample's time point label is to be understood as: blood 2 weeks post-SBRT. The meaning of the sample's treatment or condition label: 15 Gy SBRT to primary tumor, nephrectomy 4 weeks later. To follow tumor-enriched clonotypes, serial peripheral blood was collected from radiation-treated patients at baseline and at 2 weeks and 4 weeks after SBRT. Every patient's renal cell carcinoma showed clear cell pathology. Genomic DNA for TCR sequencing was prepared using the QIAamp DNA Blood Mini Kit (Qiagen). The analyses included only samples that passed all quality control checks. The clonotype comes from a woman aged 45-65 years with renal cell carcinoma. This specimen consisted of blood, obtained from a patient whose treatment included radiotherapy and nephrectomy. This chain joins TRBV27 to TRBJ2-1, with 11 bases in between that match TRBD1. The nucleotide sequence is TGTGCCAGCAGTCCCCGGGGACAGGGGGCCTACAATGAGCAGTTCTTC. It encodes CASSPRGQGAYNEQFF.